This is a list of T cell receptor beta chains from one sample in a study of T-cell memory formation after mild COVID-19. TCRdb ran MiXCR on the 5' RACE reads and lists one entry per CDR3 protein. The sample carries roughly 120,000 distinct CDR3 sequences, 16% recorded once. Sequenced material: PBMCs or a T cell subset sorted from them (not recorded which). The receptor source for this set is an adult woman who had mild COVID-19 (a few samples of this study predate the infection). Cell type and time point are not known. Each CDR3 is given with its conserved first and last residue. D genes are given only for firm matches. Expanded clones get a size class; other rows say once, few or many, or leave the size out.

V: TRBV12-3/TRBV12-4; size: NA; D: TRBD2; J: TRBJ2-1; DNA: TGTGCCAGCAGTTTTTTAGTAGCGGGGCCGATCTATGAGCAGTTCTTC; CDR3: CASSFLVAGPIYEQFF
V: TRBV5-5; size: NA; D: NA; J: TRBJ1-5; DNA: TGTGCCAGCAGCCCGGCGGGTTATCAGCCCCAGCATTTT; CDR3: CASSPAGYQPQHF
V: TRBV7-9; size: few; D: NA; J: TRBJ2-7; DNA: TGTGCCAGCAGCCGACAGGGAGACGGGGGCTCCTACGAGCAGTACTTC; CDR3: CASSRQGDGGSYEQYF
V: TRBV4-1; size: NA; D: NA; J: TRBJ2-1; DNA: TGCGCCAGCAGCCACTTACACAATGAGCAGTTCTTC; CDR3: CASSHLHNEQFF
V: TRBV7-3; size: NA; D: NA; J: TRBJ2-7; DNA: TGTGCCAGCCAGCTTACGGGGCAGCCAGGCTACGAGCAGTACTTC; CDR3: CASQLTGQPGYEQYF
V: TRBV29-1; size: NA; D: NA; J: TRBJ2-7; DNA: TGCAGCGTGGCGACTCGGGGCTACGAGCAGTACTTC; CDR3: CSVATRGYEQYF
V: TRBV6-5; size: NA; D: TRBD1; J: TRBJ2-1; DNA: TGTGCCAGCAGCCCGGGACAGGCCTACAATGAGCAGTTCTTC; CDR3: CASSPGQAYNEQFF
V: TRBV3-1; size: NA; D: NA; J: TRBJ1-3; DNA: TGTGCCAGCAGCTTGGGAGACAGAGCCTCTGGAAACACCATATATTTT; CDR3: CASSLGDRASGNTIYF
V: TRBV7-6; size: few; D: TRBD2; J: TRBJ2-3; DNA: TGTGCCAGCAGCTTGGGGAGCGGGGTTGATACGCAGTATTTT; CDR3: CASSLGSGVDTQYF
V: TRBV7-8; size: few; D: NA; J: TRBJ2-7; DNA: TGTGCCAGCAGCAATCGACCTGCCAGCGACAACTCCCTCGAGCAGTACTTC; CDR3: CASSNRPASDNSLEQYF
V: TRBV18; size: NA; D: TRBD2; J: TRBJ2-7; DNA: TGTGCCAGCTCCCCGACTAGCGGGAGAGGTGAGCAGTACTTC; CDR3: CASSPTSGRGEQYF
V: TRBV18; size: few; D: NA; J: TRBJ2-4; DNA: TGTGCCAGCTCACGAGAAAACATTCAGTACTTC; CDR3: CASSRENIQYF
V: TRBV7-3; size: few; D: TRBD1; J: TRBJ2-3; DNA: TGTGCCAGCAGCGACGCAGGGGGCGATACGCAGTATTTT; CDR3: CASSDAGGDTQYF
V: TRBV29-1; size: few; D: NA; J: TRBJ1-5; DNA: TGCAGCGCTGCACTAGGGACTCAGCGGGATAGCAATCAGCCCCAGCATTTT; CDR3: CSAALGTQRDSNQPQHF
V: TRBV15; size: NA; D: NA; J: TRBJ2-1; DNA: TGTGCCACCAGCATCTGGGCCCTGGGGGATGAGCAGTTCTTC; CDR3: CATSIWALGDEQFF
V: TRBV6-6; size: NA; D: TRBD1; J: TRBJ1-1; DNA: TGTGCCAGCAGCCCGGACAGGGGTGGCACTGAAGCTTTCTTT; CDR3: CASSPDRGGTEAFF
V: TRBV5-1; size: few; D: NA; J: TRBJ2-5; DNA: TGCGCCAGCAGCTTGGAACAACGGGAGACCCAGTACTTC; CDR3: CASSLEQRETQYF
V: TRBV4-1; size: few; D: TRBD1; J: TRBJ2-1; DNA: TGCGCCAGCAGCCAAGACCCTTTTCCCCGGGACAGGGGGCGACATGAGCAGTTCTTC; CDR3: CASSQDPFPRDRGRHEQFF
V: TRBV7-6; size: NA; D: TRBD1; J: TRBJ1-1; DNA: TGTGCTAGCAGCCCCGGACAGGGATCAAGGGGCACTGAAGCTTTCTTT; CDR3: CASSPGQGSRGTEAFF
V: TRBV20-1; size: many; D: TRBD1; J: TRBJ1-1; DNA: TGCAGTGCTAGAGCCCGGGACAGGGGATGGAGCACTGAAGCTTTCTTT; CDR3: CSARARDRGWSTEAFF
V: TRBV7-3; size: NA; D: NA; J: TRBJ2-3; DNA: TGTGCCAGCAGCCCCACCGGGAGCACAGATACGCAGTATTTT; CDR3: CASSPTGSTDTQYF
V: TRBV6-6; size: NA; D: NA; J: TRBJ1-2; DNA: TGTGCCAGCAGTCTAAGACAGGAGGATTTCTATGGCTACACCTTC; CDR3: CASSLRQEDFYGYTF
V: TRBV29-1; size: NA; D: NA; J: TRBJ2-2; DNA: TGCAGCGTTGAATACGGGCAGTCCGGGGAGCTGTTTTTT; CDR3: CSVEYGQSGELFF
V: TRBV6-2/TRBV6-3; size: few; D: NA; J: TRBJ1-2; DNA: TGTGCCAGCAGAAAAGGAGGGAACTATGGCTACACCTTC; CDR3: CASRKGGNYGYTF
V: TRBV24-1; size: NA; D: TRBD1; J: TRBJ1-2; DNA: TGTGCCACCAGAAAGACAGGGGACCCCGCTGGCTACACCTTC; CDR3: CATRKTGDPAGYTF
V: TRBV5-6; size: many; D: TRBD1; J: TRBJ2-2; DNA: TGTGCCAGCAGGACAGGGAATTCCGGGGAGCTGTTTTTT; CDR3: CASRTGNSGELFF
V: TRBV4-3; size: once; D: NA; J: TRBJ2-3; DNA: TGCGCCAGCAGCCAAGATACGCTAACGGATACGCAGTATTTT; CDR3: CASSQDTLTDTQYF
V: TRBV20-1; size: few; D: TRBD1; J: TRBJ2-1; DNA: TGCAGTGCTAGCCAAGTCACAGGGGGGATAGGGTTGCGCAATGAGCAGTTCTTC; CDR3: CSASQVTGGIGLRNEQFF
V: TRBV5-1; size: NA; D: TRBD1; J: TRBJ1-3; DNA: TGCGCCAGCAGGCTGGACAGGGGCGGTGGAAACACCATATATTTT; CDR3: CASRLDRGGGNTIYF
V: TRBV6-2/TRBV6-3; size: NA; D: NA; J: TRBJ1-2; DNA: TGTGCCAGCAGTTACTCGAAGCCCCCCGGATTTGGTGGCTACACCTTC; CDR3: CASSYSKPPGFGGYTF
V: TRBV25-1; size: NA; D: NA; J: TRBJ2-1; DNA: TGTGCCAGCAGTGCCGACGGAGGTTACAATGAGCAGTTCTTC; CDR3: CASSADGGYNEQFF
V: TRBV9; size: NA; D: NA; J: TRBJ1-1; DNA: TGTGCCAGCAGCGTAGGGACCCTGAGCGCTGAAGCTTTCTTT; CDR3: CASSVGTLSAEAFF
V: TRBV4-1; size: few; D: NA; J: TRBJ2-7; DNA: TGCGCCAGCAGCCCCCGATCCCTCCGACAGGGACTTTCCTACGAGCAGTACTTC; CDR3: CASSPRSLRQGLSYEQYF
V: TRBV6-2/TRBV6-3; size: few; D: NA; J: TRBJ2-7; DNA: TGTGCCAGCAGTTTCAGCGGGACAGGTCACCCCTACGAGCAGTACTTC; CDR3: CASSFSGTGHPYEQYF
V: TRBV5-5; size: NA; D: TRBD2; J: TRBJ2-5; DNA: TGTGCCAGCAGCTACCGACTAGCGGGGGAAGAGACCCAGTACTTC; CDR3: CASSYRLAGEETQYF
V: TRBV28; size: few; D: NA; J: TRBJ1-1; DNA: TGTGCCAGCAGCCTCACGCGCACTGAAGCTTTCTTT; CDR3: CASSLTRTEAFF
V: TRBV3-1; size: NA; D: TRBD1; J: TRBJ2-5; DNA: TGTGCCAGCAGCCAAGGGGGACAGGGCCAAGAGACCCAGTACTTC; CDR3: CASSQGGQGQETQYF
V: TRBV15; size: few; D: NA; J: TRBJ2-5; DNA: TGTGCCACCAGGACAGACACTCAAGAGACCCAGTACTTC; CDR3: CATRTDTQETQYF
V: TRBV7-2; size: few; D: TRBD2; J: TRBJ2-5; DNA: TGTGCCAGCAGCCGAGGGGGACTAGCGGACCCCGGACGGGAGACCCAGTACTTC; CDR3: CASSRGGLADPGRETQYF
V: TRBV7-9; size: few; D: NA; J: TRBJ1-1; DNA: TGTGCCAGCAGCCCCGTTATGAACACTGAAGCTTTCTTT; CDR3: CASSPVMNTEAFF
V: TRBV6-2/TRBV6-3; size: NA; D: TRBD1; J: TRBJ1-5; DNA: TGTGCCAGCAGTGGGACAGGGGGCCTTCAGCCCCAGCATTTT; CDR3: CASSGTGGLQPQHF
V: TRBV20-1; size: many; D: TRBD2; J: TRBJ2-2; DNA: TGCAGTGCTCCCCGGGGGGGAGTCACCGGGGAGCTGTTTTTT; CDR3: CSAPRGGVTGELFF
V: TRBV2; size: NA; D: TRBD1; J: TRBJ2-5; DNA: TGTGCCAGCAGTGAAGCGCGAGGACAGGGAGAAGAGACCCAGTACTTC; CDR3: CASSEARGQGEETQYF
V: TRBV9; size: NA; D: NA; J: TRBJ1-1; DNA: TGTGCCAGCAGCGGAGCGGGGGGGGCCCCTGAAGCTTTCTTT; CDR3: CASSGAGGAPEAFF
V: TRBV19; size: few; D: TRBD2; J: TRBJ2-2; DNA: TGTGCCAGTTTTTCCACGGGAGGTACCGGGGAGCTGTTTTTT; CDR3: CASFSTGGTGELFF
V: TRBV7-8; size: NA; D: TRBD1; J: TRBJ1-2; DNA: TGTGCCAGCAGCTTAGCGAGGGGGACAGGGTATGGCTACACCTTC; CDR3: CASSLARGTGYGYTF
V: TRBV20-1; size: few; D: NA; J: TRBJ2-3; DNA: TGCAGTGCCGAGTGGGGGGTTAGCACAGATACGCAGTATTTT; CDR3: CSAEWGVSTDTQYF
V: TRBV27; size: many; D: TRBD2; J: TRBJ2-5; DNA: TGTGCCAGCAGGACACTAGCGGGGGACCAAGAGACCCAGTACTTC; CDR3: CASRTLAGDQETQYF
V: TRBV20-1; size: few; D: NA; J: TRBJ2-3; DNA: TGCAGTGCCCACCCTGCGGGGTCCACAGATACGCAGTATTTT; CDR3: CSAHPAGSTDTQYF
V: TRBV9; size: few; D: NA; J: TRBJ1-1; DNA: TGTGCCAGCAGCGTCGGCCCGGTGCGGGACACTGAAGCTTTCTTT; CDR3: CASSVGPVRDTEAFF
V: TRBV30; size: many; D: NA; J: TRBJ2-1; DNA: TGTGCCTGGAACAGGGAGGGTAACAATGAGCAGTTCTTC; CDR3: CAWNREGNNEQFF